What follows are 6 T cell receptor beta chains derived from one specimen sequenced in a study of control samples from healthy donors and cancer patients. This table comes from immunoSEQ multiplex PCR, and its TCRdb copy is limited to in-frame clones, with some not included. The profile shows approximately 94,000 clones, 90% to 95% of them singletons. Sequenced sample: blood. The receptors shown here come from a woman in her thirties in good health.

As DNA, the CDR3 is TGTGCCAGCAGTTTCCCAGGCGGAGAGACCCAGTACTTC. Translating it yields CASSFPGGETQYF. The chain has TRBV27 and TRBJ2-5; D gene uncertain. Trimming cost V 3 bases and J 4 bases, with 9 bases left between them. The CDR3 runs to 13 residues. Germline loops: CDR1 MNHEY, CDR2 SMNVEV (reference sequence).

This chain connects TRBV3-1 (or the pseudogene TRBV3-2) to TRBJ2-1, with D unclear. Trimming stripped 3 bases from V and 10 bases from J, with 10 bases between. The CDR3 contains 12 residues. Germline CDR1 is LGHDT and CDR2 is YNNKEL (reference sequence). The CDR3 loop is CASSHVGAEQFF. The DNA of the CDR3 is TGTGCCAGCAGCCATGTAGGCGCCGAGCAGTTCTTC.

This sequence joins TRBV6-6 and TRBJ1-5; no definite D call. Trimming pared 4 bases from V and 1 base from J, leaving 14 bases between. The CDR3 is 16 amino acids. Germline V gives CDR1 MNHNY, CDR2 SVGAGI (reference sequence). The CDR3 sequence is CASSSPQGGSNQPQHF. The CDR3 coding sequence is TGTGCCAGCAGTTCCCCCCAAGGAGGAAGCAATCAGCCCCAGCATTTT.

The chain links TRBV9 to TRBJ1-1; the match to TRBD1 covers 9 bases. CDR1 SGDLS and CDR2 YYNGEE come from the germline V gene. V was clipped by 0 bases and J by 7 bases; unmatched bases: 7. The CDR3 consists of 15 residues. DNA for the CDR3: TGTGCCAGCAGCGTAGGAGCACAGGGGGCTAGTGAAGCTTTCTTT. This translates into CASSVGAQGASEAFF.

The chain joins TRBV5-6 to TRBJ2-7; unclear D gene. Looked up from germline, CDR1 is SGHDT and CDR2 is YYEEEE. There are 15 residues in the CDR3. Trimming pared 0 bases from V and 0 bases from J, leaving 10 bases between. DNA for the CDR3: TGTGCCAGCAGCTTGGGGACGCTTTTCTCCTACGAGCAGTACTTC. This sequence encodes CASSLGTLFSYEQYF.

The chain couples TRBV7-7 to TRBJ2-7; TRBD1 matches 7 bases. The CDR3 length is 13 residues. Germline V gene data show CDR1 as SSHAT and CDR2 as FNYEAQ (reference sequence). Trimming at V came to 5 bases and at J to 5 bases, leaving 6 bases not matched to a gene. CDR3: CASSHGTVNEQYF. The CDR3 DNA is TGTGCCAGCAGCCACGGGACAGTCAACGAGCAGTACTTC.